The clone carrying this T cell receptor (beta chain) was recorded a few times. The sample originates from a study of OX40 agonist ivuxolimab in advanced cancers. The method was immunoSEQ multiplex PCR; TCRdb's version includes in-frame clones alone and lacks a portion of them. The sample lists some 54,000 clones, almost 85% occurring once. Patients were ineligible given autoimmune disease history or systemic immunosuppression. The germline CDR1 and CDR2 sequences are GTSNPN and SVGIG (reference sequence). The CDR3 sequence is 13 residues long. The ends were cut back, 4 bases at V and 2 bases at J, with 11 bases in the middle.

The rearrangement links TRBV30 to TRBJ1-1; D is unresolved. The TCR comes from an adult with an advanced solid tumor such as melanoma, head and neck, liver or kidney cancer. The sample in question was CD4+ or CD8+ T cells sorted from blood, obtained in a trial of the OX40 agonist ivuxolimab. CDR3 sequence (DNA): TGTGCCTGGAACACGGAGGCCAACACTGAAGCTTTCTTT. Translated, it gives CAWNTEANTEAFF.